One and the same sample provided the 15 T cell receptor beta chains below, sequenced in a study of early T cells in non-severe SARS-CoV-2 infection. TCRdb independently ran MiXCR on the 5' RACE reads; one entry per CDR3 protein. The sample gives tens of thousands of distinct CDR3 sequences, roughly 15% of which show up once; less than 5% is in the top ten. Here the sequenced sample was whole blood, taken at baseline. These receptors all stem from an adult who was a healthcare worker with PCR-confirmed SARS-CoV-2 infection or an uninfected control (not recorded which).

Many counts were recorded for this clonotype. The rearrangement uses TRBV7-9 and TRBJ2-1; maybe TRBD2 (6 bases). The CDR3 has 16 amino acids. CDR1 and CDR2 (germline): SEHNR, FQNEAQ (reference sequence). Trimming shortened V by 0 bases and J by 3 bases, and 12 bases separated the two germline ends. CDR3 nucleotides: TGTGCCAGCAGCTTAGCACTTGCGGGGAGCTACAATGAGCAGTTCTTC. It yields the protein CASSLALAGSYNEQFF.

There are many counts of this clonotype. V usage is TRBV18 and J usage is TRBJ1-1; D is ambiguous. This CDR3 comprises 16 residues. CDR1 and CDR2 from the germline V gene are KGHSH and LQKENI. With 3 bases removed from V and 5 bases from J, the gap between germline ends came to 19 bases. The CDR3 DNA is TGTGCCAGCTCACCCTTCCGGGATCGCGGCGCGACTGAAGCTTTCTTT. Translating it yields CASSPFRDRGATEAFF. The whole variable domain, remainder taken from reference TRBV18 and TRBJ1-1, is NAGVMQNPRHLVRRRGQEARLRCSPMKGHSHVYWYRQLPEEGLKFMVYLQKENIIDESGMPKERFSAEFPKEGPSILRIQQVVRGDSAAYFCASSPFRDRGATEAFFGQGTRLTVV.

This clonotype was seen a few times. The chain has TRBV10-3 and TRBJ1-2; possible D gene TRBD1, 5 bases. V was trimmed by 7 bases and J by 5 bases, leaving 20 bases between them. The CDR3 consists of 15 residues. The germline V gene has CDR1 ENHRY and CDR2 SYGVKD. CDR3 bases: TGTGCCATCAAAGGAGGGGCAGGGAAGGATTATGGCTACACCTTC. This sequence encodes CAIKGGAGKDYGYTF.

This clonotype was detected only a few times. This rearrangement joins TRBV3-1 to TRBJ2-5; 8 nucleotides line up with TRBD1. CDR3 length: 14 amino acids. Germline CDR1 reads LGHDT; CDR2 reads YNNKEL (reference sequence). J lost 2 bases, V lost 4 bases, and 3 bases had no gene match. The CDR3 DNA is TGTGCCAGCAGCCTACGACAGGGGCAAGAGACCCAGTACTTC. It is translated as CASSLRQGQETQYF.

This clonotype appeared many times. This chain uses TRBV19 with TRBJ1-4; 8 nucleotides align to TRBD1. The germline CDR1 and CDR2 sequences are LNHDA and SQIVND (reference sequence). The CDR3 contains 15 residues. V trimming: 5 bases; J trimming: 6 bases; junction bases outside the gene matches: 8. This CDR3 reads CASSDPGQVDEKLFF. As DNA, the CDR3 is TGTGCCAGTAGTGATCCGGGACAGGTGGATGAAAAACTGTTTTTT.

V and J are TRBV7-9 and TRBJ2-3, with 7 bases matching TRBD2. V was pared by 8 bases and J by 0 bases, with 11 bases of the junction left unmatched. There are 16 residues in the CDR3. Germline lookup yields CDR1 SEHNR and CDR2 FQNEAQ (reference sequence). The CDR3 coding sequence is TGTGCCAGCTCCCCGGGACTAACCGCTAGCACAGATACGCAGTATTTT. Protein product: CASSPGLTASTDTQYF.

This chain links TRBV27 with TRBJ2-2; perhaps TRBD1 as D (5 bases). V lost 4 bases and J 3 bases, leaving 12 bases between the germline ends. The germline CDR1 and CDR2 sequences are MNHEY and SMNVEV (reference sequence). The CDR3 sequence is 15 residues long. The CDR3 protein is CASSWIRQYTGELFF. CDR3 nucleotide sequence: TGTGCCAGCAGTTGGATACGACAGTACACCGGGGAGCTGTTTTTT.

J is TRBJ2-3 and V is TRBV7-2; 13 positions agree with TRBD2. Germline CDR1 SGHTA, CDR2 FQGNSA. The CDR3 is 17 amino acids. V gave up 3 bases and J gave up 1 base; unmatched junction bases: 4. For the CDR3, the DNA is TGTGCCAGCAGCTTCGGAGGACTAGCGGGGGGCACAGATACGCAGTATTTT. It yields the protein CASSFGGLAGGTDTQYF.

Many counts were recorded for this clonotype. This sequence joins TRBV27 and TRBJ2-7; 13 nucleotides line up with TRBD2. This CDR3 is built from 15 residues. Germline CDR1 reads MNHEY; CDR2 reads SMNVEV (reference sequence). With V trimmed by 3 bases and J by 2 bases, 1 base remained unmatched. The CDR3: CASSLTSGRTYEQYF. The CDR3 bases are TGTGCCAGCAGTTTGACTAGCGGGAGGACCTACGAGCAGTACTTC.

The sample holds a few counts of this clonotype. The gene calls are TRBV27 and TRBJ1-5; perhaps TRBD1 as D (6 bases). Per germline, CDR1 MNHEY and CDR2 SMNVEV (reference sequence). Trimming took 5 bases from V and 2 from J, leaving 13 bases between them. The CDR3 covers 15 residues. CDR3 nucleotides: TGTGCCAGCAGTCTAGGGGGAAGTGGCAATCAGCCCCAGCATTTT. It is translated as CASSLGGSGNQPQHF.

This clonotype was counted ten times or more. The CDR3 nucleotides are TGTGCCAGCAGTTTATCTCCGACAGGGGTAAAGTCACCCCTCCACTTT. Its protein product is CASSLSPTGVKSPLHF. V usage is TRBV27 and J usage is TRBJ1-6; TRBD1 agrees at 8 bases. The CDR3 covers 16 residues. The junction had 8 bases not matched to a gene; V was cut back by 0 bases and J by 10 bases. The germline V gene encodes CDR1 MNHEY and CDR2 SMNVEV (reference sequence).

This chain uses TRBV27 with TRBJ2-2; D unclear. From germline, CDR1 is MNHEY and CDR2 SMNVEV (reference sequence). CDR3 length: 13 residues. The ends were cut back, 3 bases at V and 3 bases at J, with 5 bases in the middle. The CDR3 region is CASSFTYTGELFF. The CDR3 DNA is TGTGCCAGCAGTTTCACCTACACCGGGGAGCTGTTTTTT.

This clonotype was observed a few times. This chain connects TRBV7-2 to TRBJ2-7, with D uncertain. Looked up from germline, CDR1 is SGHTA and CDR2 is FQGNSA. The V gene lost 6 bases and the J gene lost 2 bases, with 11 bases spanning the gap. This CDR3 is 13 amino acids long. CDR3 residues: CASSKQPAYEQYF. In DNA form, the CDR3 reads TGTGCCAGCAGTAAGCAGCCCGCCTACGAGCAGTACTTC.

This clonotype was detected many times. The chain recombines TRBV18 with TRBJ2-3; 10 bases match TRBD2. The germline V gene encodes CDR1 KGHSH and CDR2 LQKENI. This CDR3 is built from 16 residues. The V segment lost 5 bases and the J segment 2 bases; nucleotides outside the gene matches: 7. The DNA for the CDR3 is TGTGCCAGCTCAGCGGCTAGCGGGAGCTACACAGATACGCAGTATTTT. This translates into CASSAASGSYTDTQYF.

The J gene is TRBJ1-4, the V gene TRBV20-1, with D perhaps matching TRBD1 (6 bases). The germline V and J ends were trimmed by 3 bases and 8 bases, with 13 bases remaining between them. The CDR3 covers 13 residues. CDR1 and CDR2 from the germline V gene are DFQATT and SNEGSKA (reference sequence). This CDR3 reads CSASTRGGEKLFF. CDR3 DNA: TGCAGTGCTAGTACCAGGGGAGGCGAAAAACTGTTTTTT.